The present T cell receptor beta chain was sequenced within a study of blood T cell repertoires in COVID-19. Overall study: Sites in the United States, Italy and Spain provided acute and convalescent COVID-19 samples. T cells, B-cell-depleted T cells, or PBMCs provided the cDNA or gDNA that served as material.

Per the authors' pipeline: Estimation of nucleated cell counts relied on the amplification of reference gene primers. Libraries were prepared by immunoSEQ multiplex PCR; TCRdb keeps only in-frame clonotypes and omits some of them. V, J and clone size are taken as reported in that table, and D and trimming were inferred from the DNA itself. The sample yields about 73,000 clones, roughly nine tenths seen once. The sequence was collected from a young woman with acute or convalescent COVID-19. The source material was peripheral blood.

This CDR3 is CASSQPSEFYNEQFF. CDR3 nucleotide sequence: TGCGCCAGCAGCCAACCTAGCGAATTCTACAATGAGCAGTTCTTC. V gene TRBV4-1 combines with J gene TRBJ2-1; TRBD2 is a possible D gene (6 bases). There are 15 residues in the CDR3. CDR1 is MGHRA, CDR2 YSYEKL, per germline. Trimming took 2 bases from V and 3 from J, leaving 11 bases between them.